This TCR beta chain comes out of a study of beta chain features in type 1 diabetes. The isolated RNA, all of it, was reverse transcribed, so expressed TCRB transcripts were what got sequenced. The data were produced by immunoSEQ multiplex PCR, yet TCRdb's version contains in-frame clones alone and is incomplete. This table has about 410,000 clones, approximately 15% appearing once. Averaging roughly 110 mL, one heparinised blood draw was given by each donor. Researchers reported sorting CD4+ naive, central memory, regulatory and stem cell-like memory cells via CD45RO/CCR7/CD25/CD127/CD95/CD27. Unmatched junction bases numbered 4, after V lost 2 bases and J lost 5 bases. CDR1 KGHSH and CDR2 LQKENI come from the germline V gene. The CDR3 contains 14 residues.

The genes are TRBV18 and TRBJ1-1, with 8 positions matching TRBD1. This TCR derives from a man aged 25-45 years in good health. Sequenced material: naive CD4+ T cells from blood. The CDR3 region has the DNA TGTGCCAGCTCACCATCGACAGGGGTGACTGAAGCTTTCTTT. It specifies CASSPSTGVTEAFF.